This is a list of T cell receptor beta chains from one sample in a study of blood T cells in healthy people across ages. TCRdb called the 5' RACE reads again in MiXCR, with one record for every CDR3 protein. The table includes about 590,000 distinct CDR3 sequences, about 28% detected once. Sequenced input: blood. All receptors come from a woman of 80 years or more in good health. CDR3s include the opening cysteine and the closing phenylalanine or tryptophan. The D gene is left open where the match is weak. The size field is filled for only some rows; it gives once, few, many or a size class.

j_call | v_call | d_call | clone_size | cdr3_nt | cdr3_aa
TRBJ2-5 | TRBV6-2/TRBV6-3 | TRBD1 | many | TGTGCCAGCAGTTACGCGCTGGGACAGGATGAGACCCAGTACTTC | CASSYALGQDETQYF
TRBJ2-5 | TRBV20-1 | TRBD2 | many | TGCAGTGCAACCGGGACTAACCAAGAGACCCAGTACTTC | CSATGTNQETQYF
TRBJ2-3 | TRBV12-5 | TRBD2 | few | TGTGCTAGCCTACTAGCGGGGGTCACAGATACGCAGTATTTT | CASLLAGVTDTQYF
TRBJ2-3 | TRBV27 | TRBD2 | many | TGTGCCAGCAGTCTAATTAGCGGGGCCGTTGATACGCAGTATTTT | CASSLISGAVDTQYF
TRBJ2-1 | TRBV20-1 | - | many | TGCAGTGCTAAACCTATCTACAATGAGCAGTTCTTC | CSAKPIYNEQFF
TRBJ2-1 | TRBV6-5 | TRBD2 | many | TGTGCCAGCAGTTACTCGAAGGTAGCGGGGGGCAATGAGCAGTTCTTC | CASSYSKVAGGNEQFF
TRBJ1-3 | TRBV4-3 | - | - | TGCGCCAGCAGCCCCGGGTTAAACTCTGGAAACACCATATATTTT | CASSPGLNSGNTIYF
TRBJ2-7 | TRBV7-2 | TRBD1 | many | TGTGCCAGCAGCGCAGACAGGGGAAGCTACGAGCAGTACTTC | CASSADRGSYEQYF
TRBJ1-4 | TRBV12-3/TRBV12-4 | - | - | TGTGCCAGCAGTTTAGGACAGGTGGACAAAGCTAATGAAAAACTGTTTTTT | CASSLGQVDKANEKLFF
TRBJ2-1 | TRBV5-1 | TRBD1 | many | TGCGCCAGCAGCTTGGGAGGGGGCAGCCCCTACAATGAGCAGTTCTTC | CASSLGGGSPYNEQFF
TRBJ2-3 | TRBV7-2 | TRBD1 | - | TGTGCCAGCAGCTTAGACAGGGGCTATACCACAGATACGCAGTATTTT | CASSLDRGYTTDTQYF
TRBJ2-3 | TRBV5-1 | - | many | TGCGCCAGCAGCTTGGGCGAGGCGGCAGATACGCAGTATTTT | CASSLGEAADTQYF
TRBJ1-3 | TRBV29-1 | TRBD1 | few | TGCAGCGGTTTACAGGGGGCAACTGGAAACACCATATATTTT | CSGLQGATGNTIYF
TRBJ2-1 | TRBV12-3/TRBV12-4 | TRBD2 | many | TGTGCCAGCAGCCCCGGTGAGCGGGGGCCCTACAATGAGCAGTTCTTC | CASSPGERGPYNEQFF
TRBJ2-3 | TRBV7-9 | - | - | TGTGCCACCAGTGATCCCTCCGGAGATACGCAGTATTTT | CATSDPSGDTQYF
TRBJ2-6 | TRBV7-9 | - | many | TGTGCCAGCAGCTCGGGGCCTCCGACGCCTGGGGCCAACGTCCTGACTTTC | CASSSGPPTPGANVLTF
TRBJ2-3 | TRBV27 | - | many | TGTGCCAGCAGCCTTGACTCGTCCGAGGCGCAGTATTTT | CASSLDSSEAQYF
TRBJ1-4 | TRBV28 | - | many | TGTGCCAGCAGTCCCGTCCTTAATGAAAAACTGTTTTTT | CASSPVLNEKLFF
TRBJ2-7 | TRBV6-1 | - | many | TGTGCCAGCTGTACTTCCAGGGCCGCCTACGAGCAGTACTTC | CASCTSRAAYEQYF
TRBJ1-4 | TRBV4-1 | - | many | TGCGCCAGCACCCGTACGGAATTGGGAAATGAAAAACTGTTTTTT | CASTRTELGNEKLFF
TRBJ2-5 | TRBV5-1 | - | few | TGCGCCAGCAGCTTGGTCTGGGACCAAGAGACCCAGTACTTC | CASSLVWDQETQYF
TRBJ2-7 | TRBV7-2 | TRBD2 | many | TGTGCCAGCAGCCGCCGGACTAGCGGCTCCTACGAGCAGTACTTC | CASSRRTSGSYEQYF
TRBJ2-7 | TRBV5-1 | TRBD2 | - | TGCGCCAGCAGCGGGGAGCGGGGGGCCTACAATGAGCAGTACTTC | CASSGERGAYNEQYF
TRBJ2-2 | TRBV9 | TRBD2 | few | TGTGCCAGCAGTGTGACTAGCGGGGGGGAGAACACCGGGGAGCTGTTTTTT | CASSVTSGGENTGELFF
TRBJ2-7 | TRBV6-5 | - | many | TGTGCCAGCAGTTACTCCGGGGCGGGGAGCGAGCAGTACTTC | CASSYSGAGSEQYF
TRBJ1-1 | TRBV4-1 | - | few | TGCGCCAGCAGCCAAGATCACTCAGGGGTAAACACTGAAGCTTTCTTT | CASSQDHSGVNTEAFF
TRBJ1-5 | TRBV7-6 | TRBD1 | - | TGTGCCAGCAGCTTAGAGGCCCCGGGACAGGCACCTAGCAATCAGCCCCAGCATTTT | CASSLEAPGQAPSNQPQHF
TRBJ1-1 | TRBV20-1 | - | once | TGCAGTGCCGGGGAACAGCAAGCTTTCTTT | CSAGEQQAFF
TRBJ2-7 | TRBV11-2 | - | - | TGTGCCAGCAGCTTAGTAGGGGGGGATAGCTACGAGCAGTACTTC | CASSLVGGDSYEQYF
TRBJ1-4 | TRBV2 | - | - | TGTGCCAGCAGAAGAGCCCGACAAGGGGAAAAACTGTTTTTT | CASRRARQGEKLFF
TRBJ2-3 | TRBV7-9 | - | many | TGTGCCAGCAGCTCCCCTGCCCTTGGTACGCAGTATTTT | CASSSPALGTQYF
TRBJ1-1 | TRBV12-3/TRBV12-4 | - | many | TGTGCCAGCAGTTTGTTAGGGTATGGCACTGAAGCTTTCTTT | CASSLLGYGTEAFF
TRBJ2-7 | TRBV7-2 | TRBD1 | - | TGTGCCAGCAGCTTAGGGGCAGGGGGACAGTACGAGCAGTACTTC | CASSLGAGGQYEQYF
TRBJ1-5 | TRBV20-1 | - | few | TGCAGTGCTAGAGATCCAGTCCACTCCAATCAGCCCCAGCATTTT | CSARDPVHSNQPQHF
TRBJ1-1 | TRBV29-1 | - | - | TGCAGCGTTCAAACGGGGACTGAAGCTTTCTTT | CSVQTGTEAFF
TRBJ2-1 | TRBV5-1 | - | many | TGCGCCAGCAGCTTCCCGCGCCCCAGGGAAAACTCCTACAATGAGCAGTTCTTC | CASSFPRPRENSYNEQFF
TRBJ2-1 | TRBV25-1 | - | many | TGTGCCAGCAGTGAATTTCGGAATGAGCAGTTCTTC | CASSEFRNEQFF
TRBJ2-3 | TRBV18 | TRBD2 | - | TGTGCCAGCGCCCGCCGAGCGGGGGGGCCGGGAGATATGCAGTATTTT | CASARRAGGPGDMQYF
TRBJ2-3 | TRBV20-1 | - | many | TGCAGTGCCCCCGGGACTGCTAGCACAGATACGCGGTATTTT | CSAPGTASTDTRYF
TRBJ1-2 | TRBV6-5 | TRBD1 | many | TGTGCCAGCAGGGAACCGGGACAGGGGACTATGGGCTACACCTTC | CASREPGQGTMGYTF
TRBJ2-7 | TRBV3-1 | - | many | TGTGCCAGCAGCCCCTTTAGGGGGGGCTACGAGCAGTACTTC | CASSPFRGGYEQYF
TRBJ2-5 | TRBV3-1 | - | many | TGTGCCAGCAGCCAAGGAGTGATACAAGAGACCCAGTACTTC | CASSQGVIQETQYF
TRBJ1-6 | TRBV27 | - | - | TGTGCCAGCAGTTTATACGGACAGTCAAATTCACCCCTCCACTTT | CASSLYGQSNSPLHF
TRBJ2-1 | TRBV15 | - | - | TGTGCCACCAGCAGAGATGGAAGTCTGAGGGATGAGCAGTTCTTC | CATSRDGSLRDEQFF
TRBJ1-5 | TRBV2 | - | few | TGTGCCAGCAGTGAATATCGGGGGACTCAGCCCCAGCATTTT | CASSEYRGTQPQHF
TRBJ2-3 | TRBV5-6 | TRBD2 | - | TGTGCCAGCAGCTTCCTCTGGAGCGGGGAAGCCACAGATACGCAGTATTTT | CASSFLWSGEATDTQYF